Reported below is one TCR beta chain. The antigen is unknown. This specimen belongs to a study of CD8 T cells in ankylosing spondylitis. Study results and caveats: In ankylosing spondylitis blood, a motif of several highly homologous TCR beta variants appeared characteristic. Disease-associated clones were reportedly significantly overrepresented in matched ankylosing spondylitis synovial fluid.

CDR1 and CDR2 from the germline V gene are DFQATT and SNEGSKA (reference sequence). The CDR3 is made up of 13 amino acids. V dropped 3 bases and J dropped 5 bases, with 11 bases sitting between them. Libraries of TCR beta came from quantitative 5'-RACE with molecular barcodes. In TCRdb, the 5' RACE reads were re-called with MiXCR into one record per CDR3 protein. The repertoire consists of around 770,000 distinct CDR3 sequences, with 12% occurring once and the leading ten covering more than 0.5%. This sequence joins TRBV20-1 and TRBJ1-5, with D perhaps matching TRBD1 (5 bases). This receptor was taken from a male donor with ankylosing spondylitis. The sequenced material came from blood, either unsorted or a sorted T cell fraction (not recorded which). The CDR3 coding sequence is TGCAGTGCTAGTAGAGGGGAGGATCAGCCCCAGCATTTT. This codes for CSASRGEDQPQHF.